A single sample gave rise to the 29 T cell receptor beta chains below, sequenced in a study of control samples from healthy donors and cancer patients. Libraries were prepared by immunoSEQ multiplex PCR; TCRdb keeps only in-frame clonotypes and omits some of them. The profile covers 200,000 or so clones, with 85% to 95% appearing a single time and approximately 1.4% taken by the ten largest. Sequencing used blood. Receptor source: a man in his fifties or sixties in good health.

The genes are TRBV3-1 (or the pseudogene TRBV3-2) and TRBJ2-1; D is perhaps TRBD1 (5 bases). The V gene lost 0 bases and the J gene lost 2 bases, with 11 bases spanning the gap. The germline V gene has CDR1 LGHDT and CDR2 YNNKEL (reference sequence). CDR3 length: 16 amino acids. The CDR3 DNA reads as TGTGCCAGCAGCCAAGATCTAGGGGAAGCCTACAATGAGCAGTTCTTC. This gives the protein CASSQDLGEAYNEQFF.

This clone was picked up one time. The chain carries TRBV27 and TRBJ2-5; tentatively, D is TRBD1 or TRBD2 (5 bases each). The CDR3 is made up of 14 amino acids. The ends were cut back, 7 bases at V and 7 bases at J, with 19 bases in the middle. Germline CDR1 reads MNHEY; CDR2 reads SMNVEV (reference sequence). The CDR3 sequence is CASTPPGAEGTQYF. The CDR3, as DNA: TGTGCCAGCACCCCCCCCGGGGCAGAAGGGACCCAGTACTTC.

The genes are TRBV2 and TRBJ2-5, with TRBD1 identical over 8 bases. Losses at the gene ends were 8 bases for V and 5 bases for J; bases not matched to a gene: 13. Per the germline V gene, CDR1 is SNHLY and CDR2 is FYNNEI. This CDR3 spans 15 amino acids. In DNA, the CDR3 is TGTGCCAGCCGATTCATGGGACAGGTTGGGGAGACCCAGTACTTC. Its protein product is CASRFMGQVGETQYF.

This chain links TRBV7-2 with TRBJ1-2; D not certain. Germline CDR1 SGHTA, CDR2 FQGNSA. This CDR3 has 15 amino acids. Trimming took off 4 bases at V and 2 bases at J, with 14 bases between the two ends. For the CDR3, the DNA is TGTGCCAGCAGCTCTATGGGTTGGGGAAACTATGGCTACACCTTC. Translating gives CASSSMGWGNYGYTF.

The V and J genes are TRBV24-1 and TRBJ1-2; D is unclear. The CDR3 runs to 16 residues. CDR1 KGHDR and CDR2 SFDVKD come from the germline V gene. V lost 2 bases and J 2 bases, leaving 14 bases between the germline ends. The CDR3 coding sequence is TGTGCCACCAGTGATTGGAAGGGAGAAGGAAACTATGGCTACACCTTC. This codes for CATSDWKGEGNYGYTF.

The rearrangement joins TRBV6-5 to TRBJ2-1; D uncertain. Germline V lookup: CDR1 MNHEY, CDR2 SVGAGI. There are 15 residues in the CDR3. The V end was cut by 2 bases, the J end by 7 bases, with 15 bases between. The DNA for the CDR3 is TGTGCCAGCAGTTACATCCTAGTTGGTATGAATGAGCAGTTCTTC. It yields the protein CASSYILVGMNEQFF.

The chain carries TRBV10-3 and TRBJ2-7; TRBD1 is a possible D gene (6 bases). This CDR3 spans 15 amino acids. V shed 8 bases and J shed 1 base, with 18 bases lying between them. Germline V gene sequence: CDR1 ENHRY, CDR2 SYGVKD. The CDR3, as DNA: TGTGCCATCGGATCCACAGGGATACGGTCCTACGAGCAGTACTTC. Its protein is CAIGSTGIRSYEQYF.

This chain links TRBV11-2 with TRBJ2-4; D uncertain. Germline CDR1 reads SGHAT; CDR2 reads FQNNGV. The CDR3 is made up of 14 amino acids. Deletions cut 5 bases from V and 10 bases from J, with 18 bases between. DNA for the CDR3: TGTGCCAGCAGCCCTCTTGGTCATGAAACAATTCAGTACTTC. Its protein product is CASSPLGHETIQYF.

The V call is TRBV28, the J call TRBJ1-5, with TRBD1 as a possible D gene (5 bases). In germline, CDR1 is MDHEN, CDR2 SYDVKM. Trimming shortened V by 6 bases and J by 4 bases, and 16 bases separated the two germline ends. The CDR3 contains 15 residues. The CDR3 nucleotides are TGTGCCAGCAGCCCCTGGCAGGGACTAAATCAGCCCCAGCATTTT. It translates to CASSPWQGLNQPQHF.

The rearrangement uses TRBV21-1 and TRBJ1-5. TRBV21-1 is given as a pseudogene. The CDR3 sequence is 13 residues long. CDR3 residues: CASSKERNQPQHF. CDR3 sequence (DNA): TGTGCCAGCAGCAAAGAACGCAATCAGCCCCAGCATTTT.

The V gene is TRBV11-3, the J gene TRBJ2-2; D is possibly TRBD1 (6 bases). With 0 bases removed from V and 6 bases from J, the gap between germline ends came to 8 bases. CDR1 and CDR2 (germline): SGHNT, YENEEA. CDR3 length equals 14 residues. CDR3 region: CASSLEGGAGELFF. The CDR3 coding sequence is TGTGCCAGCAGCTTAGAAGGGGGAGCCGGGGAGCTGTTTTTT.

V gene TRBV19 combines with J gene TRBJ1-2, with 7 bases that match TRBD1. From germline, CDR1 is LNHDA and CDR2 SQIVND (reference sequence). The CDR3 is 13 residues long. Trimming at V came to 3 bases and at J to 8 bases, leaving 6 bases not matched to a gene. The CDR3 region has the DNA TGTGCCAGTAGTATGGGAGGGGGCGACGGCTACACCTTC. This gives the protein CASSMGGGDGYTF.

This clone has just one count. The sample holds other DNA sequences that translate to the same CDR3. The J gene is TRBJ1-5, the V gene TRBV2; D gene uncertain. CDR1 and CDR2 from the germline V gene are SNHLY and FYNNEI. CDR3 length: 14 residues. V shed 3 bases and J shed 7 bases, with 13 bases lying between them. CDR3 protein: CASSDGGLGQPQHF. The CDR3 nucleotides read TGTGCCAGCAGTGACGGCGGGCTCGGGCAGCCCCAGCATTTT.

J is TRBJ1-2 and V is TRBV27; D is ambiguous. From germline, CDR1 is MNHEY and CDR2 SMNVEV (reference sequence). This CDR3 comprises 13 residues. V lost 5 bases and J 0 bases, leaving 7 bases between the germline ends. The CDR3 is CASSPISNYGYTF. The CDR3 DNA reads TGTGCCAGCAGTCCGATTTCTAACTATGGCTACACCTTC.

V is TRBV28 and J is TRBJ1-2, with no clear D. V lost 6 bases and J lost 0, with 11 bases in between. Germline CDR1 and CDR2: MDHEN and SYDVKM. The CDR3 sequence is 14 residues long. CDR3 DNA sequence: TGTGCCAGCAGCCCTCCGGGTGCTAACTATGGCTACACCTTC. Residues: CASSPPGANYGYTF.

This clone was seen once. V and J are TRBV4-2 and TRBJ2-3; unclear D gene. There are 14 residues in the CDR3. The V gene lost 0 bases and the J gene lost 2 bases, with 6 bases spanning the gap. Germline loops: CDR1 LGHNA, CDR2 YNFKEQ. The CDR3 loop is CASSQDSNTDTQYF. Written as DNA, the CDR3 is TGTGCCAGCAGCCAAGATAGCAACACAGATACGCAGTATTTT.

The rearrangement uses TRBV19 and TRBJ1-5; no reliable D call. Germline assignment: CDR1 LNHDA and CDR2 SQIVND (reference sequence). The CDR3 is 13 residues long. V was clipped by 8 bases and J by 4 bases, with 12 bases between them. The CDR3 region is CASRASQNQPQHF. The DNA of the CDR3 is TGTGCCAGTCGGGCGAGCCAAAATCAGCCCCAGCATTTT. The full variable domain, completed using reference TRBV19 and TRBJ1-5, is DGGITQSPKYLFRKEGQNVTLSCEQNLNHDAMYWYRQDPGQGLRLIYYSQIVNDFQKGDIAEGYSVSREKKESFPLTVTSAQKNPTAFYLCASRASQNQPQHFGDGTRLSIL.

This chain joins TRBV5-1 and TRBJ2-7; 12 bases are shared with TRBD1. The trim removed 0 bases at V and 13 bases at J, leaving 11 bases unmatched. Germline V lookup: CDR1 SGHRS, CDR2 YFSETQ. CDR3 length: 15 residues. CDR3 DNA sequence: TGCGCCAGCAGCTTGGGAGACCCGGGACAGGGGGCGAGATACTTC. Translating gives CASSLGDPGQGARYF.

V gene TRBV5-1 combines with J gene TRBJ2-3, with 7 nucleotides matching TRBD1. Germline V gives CDR1 SGHRS, CDR2 YFSETQ. The CDR3 extends over 15 amino acids. V dropped 1 base and J dropped 3; count of bases not matched to a gene: 5. CDR3 in amino acids: CASSLKGAKTDTQYF. CDR3 nucleotides: TGCGCCAGCAGCTTGAAGGGGGCTAAGACAGATACGCAGTATTTT.

The V gene is TRBV29-1, the J gene TRBJ1-1; 9 bases are a match to TRBD1. Germline V gene data show CDR1 as SQVTM and CDR2 as ANQGSEA. V was clipped by 7 bases and J by 4 bases; unmatched bases: 10. The CDR3 sequence is 14 residues long. CDR3 protein: CSASLLTGGTEAFF. CDR3 nucleotides: TGCAGCGCCTCTCTACTGACAGGGGGCACTGAAGCTTTCTTT.

The V call is TRBV7-2, the J call TRBJ2-2; 8 bases map to TRBD1. The CDR3 covers 16 residues. The ends lost 4 bases at V and 4 bases at J; junction bases unmatched: 8. Germline loops: CDR1 SGHTA, CDR2 FQGNSA. CDR3 region: CASSSSTGAVTGELFF. In DNA form, the CDR3 reads TGTGCCAGCAGCTCCTCGACAGGGGCGGTCACCGGGGAGCTGTTTTTT.

The rearrangement joins TRBV9 to TRBJ2-1; TRBD1 is a possible D gene (6 bases). V lost 0 bases, J lost 1 base, and 8 bases lay in between. The CDR3 consists of 15 residues. Germline lookup yields CDR1 SGDLS and CDR2 YYNGEE. The CDR3 nucleotides read TGTGCCAGCAGCGTAGGGGGGACATCCTACAATGAGCAGTTCTTC. As protein: CASSVGGTSYNEQFF.

The V gene is TRBV10-3, the J gene TRBJ1-1, with 7 nucleotides matching TRBD1. Germline CDR1 is ENHRY and CDR2 is SYGVKD. Trimming at V came to 10 bases and at J to 4 bases, leaving 9 bases not matched to a gene. The CDR3 runs 13 residues. CDR3 coding DNA: TGTGCCACCCTACAGGGGTTGAGCACTGAAGCTTTCTTT. Translating it yields CATLQGLSTEAFF.

V and J are TRBV10-1 and TRBJ2-3, with 7 bases that match TRBD2. The germline V gene has CDR1 WNHNN and CDR2 SYGVQD (reference sequence). V was pared by 8 bases and J by 1 base, with 6 bases of the junction left unmatched. The CDR3 consists of 14 residues. CDR3 sequence (DNA): TGCGCCAGCGCCGCGGGGGTGGGCACAGATACGCAGTATTTT. Amino acid sequence: CASAAGVGTDTQYF.

The chain has TRBV11-2 and TRBJ2-5; D unclear. The CDR3 covers 11 residues. CDR1 is SGHAT and CDR2 is FQNNGV in the germline V gene. V gave up 4 bases and J gave up 6 bases, with 6 bases separating them. CDR3 coding DNA: TGTGCCAGCAGCTCCTTGAAGACCCAGTACTTC. As protein: CASSSLKTQYF.

The chain is built from TRBV7-9 and TRBJ1-5; the D gene is possibly TRBD1 (5 bases). This CDR3 region has 13 residues. V was pared by 8 bases and J by 6 bases, with 14 bases between. Germline V lookup: CDR1 SEHNR, CDR2 FQNEAQ (reference sequence). The DNA of the CDR3 is TGTGCCAGCGGATCAGGGAGTGGTCAGCCCCAGCATTTT. Its protein product is CASGSGSGQPQHF.

The J gene is TRBJ2-3, the V gene TRBV10-1; 8 nucleotides line up with TRBD2. Germline lookup yields CDR1 WNHNN and CDR2 SYGVQD (reference sequence). The V segment lost 4 bases and the J segment 5 bases; nucleotides outside the gene matches: 11. CDR3 length: 16 residues. CDR3 region: CASSGPRGGPEDTQYF. In nucleotides, the CDR3 is TGCGCCAGCAGTGGACCTCGCGGGGGGCCGGAAGATACGCAGTATTTT.

The chain couples TRBV19 to TRBJ2-2, with a weak D call TRBD2 (5 bases). There are 14 residues in the CDR3. Germline V CDR1 and CDR2: LNHDA, SQIVND (reference sequence). The germline V and J ends were trimmed by 5 bases and 3 bases, with 10 bases remaining between them. This CDR3 reads CASSVGLDTGELFF. The CDR3 nucleotides are TGTGCCAGTAGTGTTGGACTGGACACCGGGGAGCTGTTTTTT. Combining the CDR3 with reference TRBV19 and TRBJ2-2 gives the whole variable domain DGGITQSPKYLFRKEGQNVTLSCEQNLNHDAMYWYRQDPGQGLRLIYYSQIVNDFQKGDIAEGYSVSREKKESFPLTVTSAQKNPTAFYLCASSVGLDTGELFFGEGSRLTVL.

The chain links TRBV3-1 (or the pseudogene TRBV3-2) to TRBJ2-3; 8 nucleotides agree with TRBD2. V was pared by 6 bases and J by 2 bases, with 10 bases of the junction left unmatched. This CDR3 has 16 residues. Germline assignment: CDR1 LGHDT and CDR2 YNNKEL (reference sequence). DNA of the CDR3: TGTGCCAGCAGGTCCTTAGCGGGGAGTTCCACAGATACGCAGTATTTT. It encodes CASRSLAGSSTDTQYF.